Presented here are 25 T cell receptor beta chains from one specimen sequenced in a study of cytomegalovirus exposure and HLA in healthy donors. PCR employed 60 Vbeta and 13 Jbeta primers. The method was immunoSEQ multiplex PCR; TCRdb's version includes in-frame clones alone and lacks a portion of them. Its table lists roughly 79,000 clones. Input material: PBMCs. The receptors come from a man between 25 and 39 years old in good health and CMV-seronegative.

This chain links TRBV7-2 with TRBJ2-5, with a tentative D call TRBD2 (5 bases). V lost 5 bases, J lost 5 bases, and 12 bases lay in between. The CDR3 is 13 residues long. The germline gives CDR1 SGHTA, CDR2 FQGNSA. The CDR3 DNA sequence: TGTGCCAGCAGCCCATCCGGCGGGGAGACCCAGTACTTC. This encodes CASSPSGGETQYF.

The chain recombines TRBV28 with TRBJ1-3; tentatively, D is TRBD1 (6 bases). Trimming removed 6 bases at V and 8 bases at J, with 14 bases between. This CDR3 has 13 amino acids. Per the germline V gene, CDR1 is MDHEN and CDR2 is SYDVKM. CDR3 sequence: CASRTGSLDTIYF. The CDR3 region has the DNA TGTGCCAGCAGAACAGGGAGCCTAGACACCATATATTTT.

The chain joins TRBV6-5 to TRBJ1-6, with D possibly TRBD1 on 6 matching bases. The CDR3 is made up of 14 amino acids. The V end was cut by 5 bases, the J end by 7 bases, with 12 bases between. The germline V gene has CDR1 MNHEY and CDR2 SVGAGI. This CDR3 reads CASSQPGQNSPLHF. CDR3 in DNA: TGTGCCAGCAGTCAGCCGGGACAAAATTCACCCCTCCACTTT.

The chain recombines TRBV6-1 with TRBJ2-7; maybe TRBD2 (5 bases). The CDR3 runs 14 residues. Germline loops: CDR1 MNHNS, CDR2 SASEGT. Trimming pared 5 bases from V and 5 bases from J, leaving 16 bases between. DNA for the CDR3: TGTGCCAGCAGTTCGACCTCAAACGGGAACGAGCAGTACTTC. Translated, it gives CASSSTSNGNEQYF.

This rearrangement joins TRBV19 to TRBJ1-6, with D perhaps matching TRBD1 (5 bases). Germline values: CDR1 LNHDA, CDR2 SQIVND (reference sequence). This CDR3 has 16 amino acids. Trimming left V 6 bases short and J 0 bases short, with 12 bases between. In DNA, the CDR3 is TGTGCCAGTAGAGACAGCTTCTCCTCCTATAATTCACCCCTCCACTTT. Translating gives CASRDSFSSYNSPLHF. Looking up the rest from reference TRBV19 and TRBJ1-6 gives the full variable domain: DGGITQSPKYLFRKEGQNVTLSCEQNLNHDAMYWYRQDPGQGLRLIYYSQIVNDFQKGDIAEGYSVSREKKESFPLTVTSAQKNPTAFYLCASRDSFSSYNSPLHFGNGTRLTVT.

Details on this clone: This same CDR3 is encoded by further DNA sequences in the sample. The J gene is TRBJ1-2, the V gene TRBV18, with 10 positions matching TRBD1. The V segment lost 2 bases and the J segment 3 bases; nucleotides outside the gene matches: 3. The CDR3 length is 15 residues. Germline CDR1 reads KGHSH; CDR2 reads LQKENI. CDR3 region: CASSPGTGVDYGYTF. In DNA, the CDR3 is TGTGCCAGCTCACCAGGGACAGGGGTGGACTATGGCTACACCTTC. The entire variable domain, with the rest obtained from reference TRBV18 and TRBJ1-2, is as follows: NAGVMQNPRHLVRRRGQEARLRCSPMKGHSHVYWYRQLPEEGLKFMVYLQKENIIDESGMPKERFSAEFPKEGPSILRIQQVVRGDSAAYFCASSPGTGVDYGYTFGSGTRLTVV.

The chain has TRBV29-1 and TRBJ1-1, with D uncertain. In germline, CDR1 is SQVTM, CDR2 ANQGSEA. The CDR3 consists of 13 residues. The V gene lost 4 bases and the J gene lost 0 bases, with 9 bases spanning the gap. The CDR3 protein is CSVALLLNTEAFF. CDR3 in DNA: TGCAGCGTTGCATTGCTATTGAACACTGAAGCTTTCTTT.

CDR3 protein: CASSSPGGNTGELFF. In nucleotides, the CDR3 is TGTGCCAGCAGCTCACCCGGGGGGAACACCGGGGAGCTGTTTTTT. The chain couples TRBV7-6 to TRBJ2-2; TRBD2 might be the D (6 bases). The germline V gene has CDR1 SGHVS and CDR2 FNYEAQ. Trimming shortened V by 4 bases and J by 1 base, and 10 bases separated the two germline ends. The CDR3 covers 15 residues.

The chain couples TRBV4-1 to TRBJ2-7; maybe TRBD1 (5 bases). Trimming removed 0 bases from V and 2 bases from J, with 11 bases in between. This CDR3 spans 15 amino acids. Looked up from germline, CDR1 is MGHRA and CDR2 is YSYEKL. CDR3 in amino acids: CASSQDRAGPYEQYF. DNA for the CDR3: TGCGCCAGCAGCCAAGATAGGGCAGGGCCCTACGAGCAGTACTTC.

The rearrangement joins TRBV4-1 to TRBJ1-1; possible D gene TRBD1, 5 bases. The germline V gene has CDR1 MGHRA and CDR2 YSYEKL. The CDR3 length is 14 residues. V was cut by 4 bases and J by 0 bases, with 9 bases left in between. The CDR3 reads CASSLRALNTEAFF. DNA of the CDR3: TGCGCCAGCAGCCTCAGGGCTTTGAACACTGAAGCTTTCTTT.

The chain employs TRBV19 and TRBJ2-1; a weak D match, TRBD2 (5 bases). From germline, CDR1 is LNHDA and CDR2 SQIVND (reference sequence). There are 14 residues in the CDR3. Trimming took off 5 bases at V and 10 bases at J, with 18 bases between the two ends. This CDR3 is CASSSPAGMEEQFF. The DNA of the CDR3 is TGTGCCAGTAGTTCGCCGGCCGGGATGGAAGAGCAGTTCTTC.

This chain joins TRBV4-2 and TRBJ2-1; 15 bases line up with TRBD2. Germline CDR1 LGHNA, CDR2 YNFKEQ. After removal of 4 bases from V and 8 bases from J, the junction contained 9 bases not matched to a gene. This CDR3 region has 17 residues. The CDR3 region is CASSRESGLAGGYEQFF. The CDR3 bases are TGTGCCAGCAGCCGGGAATCGGGACTAGCGGGAGGCTATGAGCAGTTCTTC.

V is TRBV5-6 and J is TRBJ2-6, with TRBD1 as a possible D gene (5 bases). Trimming left V 2 bases short and J 3 bases short, with 9 bases between. Looked up from germline, CDR1 is SGHDT and CDR2 is YYEEEE. The CDR3 covers 15 residues. The CDR3 nucleotides are TGTGCCAGCAGCTTTCAGGGTAGTGGGGCCAACGTCCTGACTTTC. This translates into CASSFQGSGANVLTF.

The chain is built from TRBV5-1 and TRBJ2-2; D is undetermined. CDR1 is SGHRS, CDR2 YFSETQ, per germline. This CDR3 has 14 amino acids. Trimming removed 0 bases at V and 3 bases at J, with 6 bases between. As DNA, the CDR3 is TGCGCCAGCAGCTTGGATGGAGACACCGGGGAGCTGTTTTTT. Protein product: CASSLDGDTGELFF.

V usage is TRBV9 and J usage is TRBJ1-2, with 10 bases lining up with TRBD1. Trimming cost V 3 bases and J 7 bases; bases outside gene matches: 9. The CDR3 runs to 15 residues. Germline lookup yields CDR1 SGDLS and CDR2 YYNGEE. CDR3 in DNA: TGTGCCAGCAGCGCCCGACAGGGGGCTACGGCTGGCTACACCTTC. Translation: CASSARQGATAGYTF.

The chain links TRBV5-4 to TRBJ2-7, with D possibly matching TRBD1 (6 bases). Germline V gene data show CDR1 as SGHNT and CDR2 as YYREEE (reference sequence). CDR3 length: 14 amino acids. V dropped 0 bases and J dropped 1 base, with 8 bases sitting between them. The CDR3 nucleotides read TGTGCCAGCAGCTTGGGACAGGATTCCTACGAGCAGTACTTC. This gives the protein CASSLGQDSYEQYF.

This chain uses TRBV9 with TRBJ2-7; D may be TRBD2 (6 bases). There are 15 residues in the CDR3. Trimming took 1 base from V and 1 from J, leaving 12 bases between them. The germline V gene encodes CDR1 SGDLS and CDR2 YYNGEE. Here the CDR3 DNA reads TGTGCCAGCAGCGTACAAGCGGGCCCGTCCTACGAGCAGTACTTC. This gives the protein CASSVQAGPSYEQYF. The full variable domain, its missing parts supplied by reference TRBV9 and TRBJ2-7, is DSGVTQTPKHLITATGQRVTLRCSPRSGDLSVYWYQQSLDQGLQFLIQYYNGEERAKGNILERFSAQQFPDLHSELNLSSLELGDSALYFCASSVQAGPSYEQYFGPGTRLTVT.

V usage is TRBV7-9 and J usage is TRBJ2-2; 8 bases agree with TRBD1. V was clipped by 5 bases and J by 3 bases; unmatched bases: 5. The CDR3 is 15 residues long. Germline loops: CDR1 SEHNR, CDR2 FQNEAQ (reference sequence). CDR3 nucleotide sequence: TGTGCCAGCAGCCTCCCGGGACAGGACACCGGGGAGCTGTTTTTT. It translates to CASSLPGQDTGELFF. Variable domain in full (rest from reference TRBV7-9 and TRBJ2-2): DTGVSQNPRHKITKRGQNVTFRCDPISEHNRLYWYRQTLGQGPEFLTYFQNEAQLEKSRLLSDRFSAERPKGSFSTLEIQRTEQGDSAMYLCASSLPGQDTGELFFGEGSRLTVL.

The chain carries TRBV6-5 and TRBJ1-2, with 10 nucleotides matching TRBD1. The germline V gene encodes CDR1 MNHEY and CDR2 SVGAGI. V lost 2 bases to trimming and J lost 6 bases; unmatched junction nucleotides: 3. This CDR3 region has 14 residues. CDR3 residues: CASSYTGQGNGYTF. The CDR3 DNA sequence: TGTGCCAGCAGTTACACGGGACAGGGGAATGGCTACACCTTC.

V is TRBV30 and J is TRBJ1-1; maybe TRBD1 (6 bases). There are 14 residues in the CDR3. Trimming left V 1 base short and J 3 bases short, with 12 bases between. The germline V gene encodes CDR1 GTSNPN and CDR2 SVGIG (reference sequence). The CDR3 DNA follows: TGTGCCTGGAGTGGCAGGGGCCCTGACACTGAAGCTTTCTTT. It is translated as CAWSGRGPDTEAFF.

This chain uses TRBV21-1 with TRBJ2-7; the table's D call, TRBD1, has no DNA check behind it. TRBV21-1 is flagged as a pseudogene. This CDR3 is built from 16 residues. The CDR3 sequence: CASSSNSGTGFYEQYF. The CDR3 region has the DNA TGTGCCAGCAGCTCCAACTCCGGGACAGGGTTCTACGAGCAGTACTTC.

The chain employs TRBV9 and TRBJ1-2, with 9 bases aligning to TRBD1. CDR1 is SGDLS and CDR2 is YYNGEE in the germline V gene. The CDR3 has 15 residues. V was pared by 0 bases and J by 6 bases, with 6 bases of the junction left unmatched. The CDR3 protein is CASSVEDRGWDGYTF. In nucleotides, the CDR3 is TGTGCCAGCAGCGTAGAGGACAGGGGTTGGGATGGCTACACCTTC.

This sequence joins TRBV7-9 and TRBJ1-4; maybe TRBD1 (6 bases). The CDR3 is 14 amino acids. In germline, CDR1 is SEHNR, CDR2 FQNEAQ (reference sequence). V lost 3 bases, J lost 8 bases, and 13 bases lay in between. The CDR3 sequence: CASSLSQGSEKLFF. CDR3 in DNA: TGTGCCAGCAGCTTGAGTCAGGGGTCCGAAAAACTGTTTTTT.

J is TRBJ1-1 and V is TRBV6-5, with D perhaps TRBD1 (5 bases). Germline CDR1 is MNHEY and CDR2 is SVGAGI. The CDR3 has 15 residues. V was shortened by 4 bases and J by 4 bases, with 16 bases between the two germline ends. The CDR3 sequence: CASSSPQAYVTEAFF. Here the CDR3 DNA reads TGTGCCAGCAGTTCGCCACAGGCATATGTCACTGAAGCTTTCTTT.

The rearrangement uses TRBV19 and TRBJ2-3, with 8 bases identical to TRBD1. Germline V gene data show CDR1 as LNHDA and CDR2 as SQIVND (reference sequence). V lost 6 bases and J lost 4; bases outside the gene matches: 18. The CDR3 runs 18 residues. The CDR3: CASSYIQGAGGAPDTQYF. The CDR3, as DNA: TGTGCCAGTAGCTACATCCAGGGGGCAGGGGGCGCCCCAGATACGCAGTATTTT. Full variable domain (rest looked up from reference TRBV19 and TRBJ2-3): DGGITQSPKYLFRKEGQNVTLSCEQNLNHDAMYWYRQDPGQGLRLIYYSQIVNDFQKGDIAEGYSVSREKKESFPLTVTSAQKNPTAFYLCASSYIQGAGGAPDTQYFGPGTRLTVL.